This is a list of T cell receptor beta chains from one sample in a study of control samples from healthy donors and cancer patients. Sequencing was performed with immunoSEQ multiplex PCR; in TCRdb, only in-frame clones are kept and a portion is missing. The sample lists some 150,000 clones, about 90% occurring once. The sample was blood. The receptor source for this set is a man between 18 and 35 years old in good health. CDR3s include the opening cysteine and the closing phenylalanine or tryptophan. The D gene is left open where the match is weak. Not all rows give a size; the values are once, few, many and, for expanded clones, a class.

V	D	size	J	CDR3	DNA
TRBV2	NA	NA	TRBJ1-1	CASRDRGTEAFF	TGTGCCAGCAGAGATAGGGGCACTGAAGCTTTCTTT
TRBV6-5	TRBD1	once	TRBJ1-4	CASSSSGGVSQLFF	TGTGCCAGCAGTTCCTCAGGGGGCGTGAGCCAACTGTTTTTT
TRBV7-3	TRBD2	NA	TRBJ2-1	CASGLASGGINEQFF	TGTGCCAGCGGATTGGCTAGCGGGGGGATCAATGAGCAGTTCTTC
TRBV5-1	NA	few	TRBJ2-3	CASSLEVGGVADTQYF	TGCGCCAGCAGCTTGGAGGTAGGGGGAGTCGCAGATACGCAGTATTTT
TRBV5-3	NA	NA	TRBJ2-2	CARSLYQASSGELFF	TGTGCCAGAAGCCTCTACCAGGCGTCTAGCGGGGAGCTGTTTTTT
TRBV18	TRBD1	NA	TRBJ1-1	CASSPLPLLQGMNEAFF	TGTGCCAGCTCACCACTTCCTCTATTACAGGGGATGAATGAAGCTTTCTTT
TRBV5-4	TRBD2	NA	TRBJ2-7	CASSPGLAMGEQYF	TGTGCCAGCAGCCCCGGACTAGCAATGGGGGAGCAGTACTTC
TRBV7-9	TRBD2	NA	TRBJ2-7	CASSPGEAGGLEQYF	TGTGCCAGCAGCCCAGGGGAAGCGGGGGGGCTCGAGCAGTACTTC
TRBV6-2/TRBV6-3	NA	NA	TRBJ2-3	CASSPAGAAYTDTQYF	TGTGCCAGCAGTCCGGCGGGGGCCGCTTACACAGATACGCAGTATTTT
TRBV5-1	NA	NA	TRBJ1-2	CASSPQGTADSLWRYTF	TGCGCCAGCAGCCCTCAGGGGACCGCGGATAGTTTATGGCGCTACACCTTC
TRBV6-5	NA	NA	TRBJ1-6	CASSYAHSSYNSPLHF	TGTGCCAGCAGTTACGCGCACAGCTCCTATAATTCACCCCTCCACTTT
TRBV12-3/TRBV12-4	NA	NA	TRBJ2-2	CASREMNTGELFF	TGTGCCAGCAGAGAAATGAACACCGGGGAGCTGTTTTTT
TRBV7-2	NA	once	TRBJ2-2	CASSLVSGPNTGELFF	TGTGCCAGCAGCTTAGTCTCGGGGCCGAACACCGGGGAGCTGTTTTTT
TRBV10-3	TRBD1	NA	TRBJ2-3	CAISGGQGADTQYF	TGTGCCATCAGTGGAGGACAGGGGGCGGATACGCAGTATTTT
TRBV7-9	NA	NA	TRBJ1-1	CASSSSILKDTEAFF	TGTGCCAGCAGCTCCTCCATACTCAAGGACACTGAAGCTTTCTTT
TRBV3-1/TRBV3-2	NA	NA	TRBJ2-5	CASRTRGTETQYF	TGTGCCAGCAGAACCAGGGGAACAGAGACCCAGTACTTC
TRBV13	TRBD1	once	TRBJ1-1	CASSLGLSQGAYTEAFF	TGTGCCAGCAGCTTAGGCCTCTCTCAGGGGGCGTACACTGAAGCTTTCTTT
TRBV6-1	TRBD1	NA	TRBJ1-6	CASSEARTGWNSPLHF	TGTGCCAGCAGTGAAGCCCGGACAGGGTGGAATTCACCCCTCCACTTT
TRBV7-9	NA	NA	TRBJ1-2	CASSLSQGYTF	TGTGCCAGCAGCTTATCTCAAGGCTACACCTTC
TRBV3-1/TRBV3-2	NA	NA	TRBJ2-7	CASSQDPYSYEQYF	TGTGCCAGCAGCCAAGATCCCTACTCCTACGAGCAGTACTTC
TRBV18	NA	NA	TRBJ1-2	CASSMDNYGYTF	TGTGCCAGCTCCATGGATAACTATGGCTACACCTTC
TRBV9	TRBD1	NA	TRBJ2-7	CASSVGSSTGGEQYF	TGTGCCAGCAGCGTAGGGTCAAGCACAGGGGGAGAGCAGTACTTC
TRBV28	NA	once	TRBJ1-1	CASSLPHTEAFF	TGTGCCAGCAGTTTGCCTCACACTGAAGCTTTCTTT
TRBV7-9	NA	NA	TRBJ1-1	CASTKEWGTEAFF	TGTGCCAGCACCAAGGAGTGGGGGACTGAAGCTTTCTTT
TRBV5-1	TRBD1	NA	TRBJ1-1	CASSLGGTGDTEAFF	TGCGCCAGCAGCTTGGGGGGGACAGGCGATACTGAAGCTTTCTTT
TRBV9	NA	NA	TRBJ1-4	CASSVGGLGEKLFF	TGTGCCAGCAGCGTAGGAGGGTTGGGTGAAAAACTGTTTTTT
TRBV18	NA	NA	TRBJ1-1	CASSSSADTEAFF	TGTGCCAGCTCATCTAGCGCGGACACTGAAGCTTTCTTT
TRBV7-2	NA	NA	TRBJ2-5	CASSLSLGQETQYF	TGTGCCAGCAGCTTGAGCCTGGGCCAAGAGACCCAGTACTTC
TRBV5-1	TRBD1	once	TRBJ1-2	CASSLALNDRAGGYTF	TGCGCCAGCAGCTTGGCCCTTAACGACAGGGCGGGAGGCTACACCTTC
TRBV19	TRBD1	NA	TRBJ2-5	CASTATTGGRETQYF	TGTGCCAGTACCGCGACGACAGGGGGCAGGGAGACCCAGTACTTC
TRBV13	TRBD2	NA	TRBJ2-5	CASKVAGDQETQYF	TGTGCCAGCAAGGTAGCGGGGGACCAAGAGACCCAGTACTTC
TRBV7-9	TRBD1	once	TRBJ2-5	CASSLTGAETQYF	TGTGCCAGCAGCTTAACAGGGGCGGAGACCCAGTACTTC
TRBV28	TRBD2	NA	TRBJ2-2	CAGEGTAGELFF	TGTGCCGGGGAGGGAACGGCGGGGGAGCTGTTTTTT
TRBV5-1	TRBD1	NA	TRBJ2-3	CASRTGEGTDTQYF	TGCGCCAGCAGGACAGGGGAAGGCACAGATACGCAGTATTTT
TRBV7-2	TRBD2	NA	TRBJ2-5	CASSPLAGVQETQYF	TGTGCCAGCAGCCCGCTAGCGGGGGTTCAAGAGACCCAGTACTTC
TRBV4-1	NA	NA	TRBJ1-6	CASSQKLGEYNSPLHF	TGCGCCAGCAGCCAAAAACTAGGAGAATATAATTCACCCCTCCACTTT
TRBV24-1	NA	NA	TRBJ1-3	CATSDPRSNTGNTIYF	TGTGCCACCAGTGATCCCCGGTCTAACACCGGAAACACCATATATTTT
TRBV28	NA	NA	TRBJ1-4	CASIGRREKLFF	TGTGCCAGCATAGGGAGGCGTGAAAAACTGTTTTTT
TRBV9	NA	once	TRBJ2-7	CASSVSWAGSLYEQYF	TGTGCCAGCAGCGTAAGTTGGGCGGGCAGCTTATACGAGCAGTACTTC
TRBV25-1	NA	NA	TRBJ1-3	CASSWFKTGNTIYF	TGTGCCAGCAGTTGGTTCAAAACTGGAAACACCATATATTTT
TRBV3-1/TRBV3-2	TRBD2	NA	TRBJ2-1	CASSRRLAGDEQFF	TGTGCCAGCAGCCGTCGACTAGCCGGGGATGAGCAGTTCTTC
TRBV30	NA	few	TRBJ1-2	CAWSRGANYGYTF	TGTGCCTGGAGTAGGGGGGCTAACTATGGCTACACCTTC
TRBV5-6	TRBD1	NA	TRBJ1-2	CASSPTGHYGYTF	TGTGCCAGCAGCCCGACAGGGCACTATGGCTACACCTTC
TRBV28	TRBD1	NA	TRBJ1-2	CASSGETGTATRYGYTF	TGTGCCAGCAGTGGAGAGACAGGGACAGCCACCCGGTATGGCTACACCTTC